These 2 T cell receptor beta chains came from one sample sequenced in a study of CXCR3-negative and CXCR3-positive naive CD8 T cells. TRB cDNA was prepared as libraries by UMI-labeled 5' RACE. From its re-call of the 5' RACE reads, TCRdb lists each CDR3 protein once, without DNA. The sample data list 100,000 to 150,000 distinct CDR3 sequences. Sequencing used naive CXCR3- CD8+ T cells from blood. Specified subset: CD45RO-CCR7+CD27+CD95- naive CD8+ T cells lacking CXCR3 (TNR3-). The receptor source for this set is a human donor in good health. Some clones in this sample may be carry-over from other donors' samples.

CDR3 sequence: CSSVGGTEAFF. The gene calls are TRBV29-1 and TRBJ1-1; the TRBD1 assignment by TCRdb is unverifiable without DNA. Germline-derived CDR1 and CDR2 are SQVTM and ANQGSEA. The CDR3 extends over 11 amino acids.

The CDR3 sequence: CATSPDSSYEQYF. The chain combines TRBV24-1 with TRBJ2-7. The length of the CDR3 is 13 residues. Germline-derived CDR1 and CDR2 are KGHDR and SFDVKD.